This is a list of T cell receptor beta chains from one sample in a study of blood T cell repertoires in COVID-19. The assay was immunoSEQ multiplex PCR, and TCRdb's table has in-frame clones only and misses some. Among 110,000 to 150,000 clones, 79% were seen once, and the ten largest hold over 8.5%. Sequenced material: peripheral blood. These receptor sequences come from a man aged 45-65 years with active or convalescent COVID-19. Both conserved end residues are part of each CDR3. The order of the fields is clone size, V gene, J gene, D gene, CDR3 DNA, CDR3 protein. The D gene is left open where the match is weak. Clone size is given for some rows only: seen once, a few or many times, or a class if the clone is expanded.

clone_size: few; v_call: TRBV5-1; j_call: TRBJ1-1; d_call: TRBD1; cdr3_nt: TGCGCCAGCACACTACAGGGGGAGGGGACTGAAGCTTTCTTT; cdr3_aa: CASTLQGEGTEAFF
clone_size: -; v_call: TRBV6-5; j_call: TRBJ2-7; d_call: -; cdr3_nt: TGTGCCAGCAGCGACGGGGACACATCTTTACGAGGGCAGTACTTC; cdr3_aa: CASSDGDTSLRGQYF
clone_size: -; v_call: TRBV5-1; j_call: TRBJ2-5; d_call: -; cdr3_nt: TGCGCCAGCAGCTTGAGGCTAGCAGGCGTTACGTCCGGAGAGACCCAGTACTTC; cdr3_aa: CASSLRLAGVTSGETQYF
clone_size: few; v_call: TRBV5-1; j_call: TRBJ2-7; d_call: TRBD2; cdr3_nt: TGCGCCAGCAGCTTGGCCGTTGTAGCGGGACGCTACGAGCAGTACTTC; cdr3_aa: CASSLAVVAGRYEQYF
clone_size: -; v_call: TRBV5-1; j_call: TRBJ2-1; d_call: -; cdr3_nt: TGCGCCAGCAGCTTGGAGCCTAGCAACAATGAGCAGTTCTTC; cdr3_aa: CASSLEPSNNEQFF
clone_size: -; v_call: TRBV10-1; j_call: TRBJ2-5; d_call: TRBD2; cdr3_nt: TGCGCCAGCAGTGGGGACTTTGCGGGAGAAGAGACCCAGTACTTC; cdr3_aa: CASSGDFAGEETQYF
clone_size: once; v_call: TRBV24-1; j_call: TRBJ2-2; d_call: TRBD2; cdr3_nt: TGTGCCACCACCGGGGGGGTGGACACCGGGGAGCTGTTTTTT; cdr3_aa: CATTGGVDTGELFF
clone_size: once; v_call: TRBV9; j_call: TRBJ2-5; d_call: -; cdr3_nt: TGTGCCAGCAGCGTAGTGTCGGGGGAGACCCAGTACTTC; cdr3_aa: CASSVVSGETQYF
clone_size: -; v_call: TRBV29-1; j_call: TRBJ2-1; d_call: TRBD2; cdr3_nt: TGCAGCGTTCATGGTAGCGGGAGTAACAGCAATGAGCAGTTCTTC; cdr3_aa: CSVHGSGSNSNEQFF
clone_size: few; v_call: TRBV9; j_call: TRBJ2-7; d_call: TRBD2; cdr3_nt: TGTGCCAGCAGCCCTCAAGCGGGAGCCCCATACTACGAGCAGTACTTC; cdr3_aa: CASSPQAGAPYYEQYF
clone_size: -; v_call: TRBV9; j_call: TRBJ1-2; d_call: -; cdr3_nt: TGTGCCAGCAGCGTAGAAATGGGGCAGGGGGGCTACACCTTC; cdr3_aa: CASSVEMGQGGYTF
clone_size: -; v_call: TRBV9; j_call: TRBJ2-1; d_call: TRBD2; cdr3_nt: TGTGCCAGCAGCGTAGCCCCATGGACTAGCGGGAGGAAGTACGATGAGCAGTTCTTC; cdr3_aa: CASSVAPWTSGRKYDEQFF
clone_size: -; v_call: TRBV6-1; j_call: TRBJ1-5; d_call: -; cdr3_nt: TGTGCCAGCAAGGAGAGGGATACTCAGCCCCAGCATTTT; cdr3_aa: CASKERDTQPQHF
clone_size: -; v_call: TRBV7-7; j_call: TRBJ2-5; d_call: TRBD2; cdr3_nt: TGTGCTAGCAGCCGCCTTGGCGGGGGGTCGGGAGAGACCCAGTACTTC; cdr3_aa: CASSRLGGGSGETQYF
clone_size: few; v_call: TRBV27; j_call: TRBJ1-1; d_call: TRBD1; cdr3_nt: TGTGCCAGCAGTTTGGGGACAGGGGGCACTGAAGCTTTCTTT; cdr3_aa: CASSLGTGGTEAFF
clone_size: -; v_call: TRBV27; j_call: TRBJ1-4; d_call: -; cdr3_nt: TGTGCCAGCAGTTTAATGGGGCTAGGAGGGGAAAAACTGTTTTTT; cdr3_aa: CASSLMGLGGEKLFF
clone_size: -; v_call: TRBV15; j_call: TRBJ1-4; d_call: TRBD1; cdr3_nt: TGTGCCACCAGCACCGACAGGGGGGGTGAAAAACTGTTTTTT; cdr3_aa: CATSTDRGGEKLFF
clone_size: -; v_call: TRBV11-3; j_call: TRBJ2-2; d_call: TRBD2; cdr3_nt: TGTGCCAGCAGCAAAAGACCGGGACTAGCGGGCCCCGAGGACACCGGGGAGCTGTTTTTT; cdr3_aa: CASSKRPGLAGPEDTGELFF
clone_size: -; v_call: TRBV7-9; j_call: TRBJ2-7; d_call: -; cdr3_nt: TGTGCCAGCAGCTTGGCAGGGGCCTACGAGCAGTACTTC; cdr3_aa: CASSLAGAYEQYF
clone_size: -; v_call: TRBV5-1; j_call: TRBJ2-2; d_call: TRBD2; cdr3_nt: TGCGCCAGCAGCTTGGGTTACACTAGCGGGAGAGCCGGGGAGCTGTTTTTT; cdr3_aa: CASSLGYTSGRAGELFF
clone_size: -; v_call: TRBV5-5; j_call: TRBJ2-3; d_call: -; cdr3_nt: TGTGCCAGCAGCTTGTCGGGGTGGACTGATACGCAGTATTTT; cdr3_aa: CASSLSGWTDTQYF
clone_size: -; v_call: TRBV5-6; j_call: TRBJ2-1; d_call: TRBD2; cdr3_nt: TGTGCCAGCAGCTTGGGAGCGGGAGTCGTATACAATGAGCAGTTCTTC; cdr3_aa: CASSLGAGVVYNEQFF
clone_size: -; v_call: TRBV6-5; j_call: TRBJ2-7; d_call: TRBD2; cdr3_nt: TGTGCCAGCAGGAAGGGACTAGCGGGAAAGTACGAGCAGTACTTC; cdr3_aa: CASRKGLAGKYEQYF
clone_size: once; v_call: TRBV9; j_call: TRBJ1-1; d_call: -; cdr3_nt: TGTGCCAGCAGCGGGGGCGCGGACACTGAAGCTTTCTTT; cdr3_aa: CASSGGADTEAFF
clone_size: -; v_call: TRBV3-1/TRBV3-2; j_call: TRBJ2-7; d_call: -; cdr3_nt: TGTGCCAGCAGCCAAGCGGTCTACGAGCAGTACTTC; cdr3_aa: CASSQAVYEQYF
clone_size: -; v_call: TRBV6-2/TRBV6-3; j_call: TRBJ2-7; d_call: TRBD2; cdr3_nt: TGTGCCAGCGGCCGGGCTAGCGGGAGAAACGAGCAGTACTTC; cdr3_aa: CASGRASGRNEQYF
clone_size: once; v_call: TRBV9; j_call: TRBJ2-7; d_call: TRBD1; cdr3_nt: TGTGCCAGCAGTGCACAGGGGTGGGGACCCTACGAGCAGTACTTC; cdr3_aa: CASSAQGWGPYEQYF
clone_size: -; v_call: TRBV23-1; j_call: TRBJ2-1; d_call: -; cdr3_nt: TGCGCCAGCAGACCCCGGGAAACGAGCTCCTACAATGAGCAGTTCTTC; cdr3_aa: CASRPRETSSYNEQFF
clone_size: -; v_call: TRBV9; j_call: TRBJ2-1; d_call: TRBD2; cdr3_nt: TGTGCCAGCAGCGTAGGCCGGGGGGTGGGTGAGCAGTTCTTC; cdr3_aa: CASSVGRGVGEQFF
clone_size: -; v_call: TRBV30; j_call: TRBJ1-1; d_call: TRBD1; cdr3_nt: TGTGCCTGGAGTCTAGCAGGGGGCACTGAAGCTTTCTTT; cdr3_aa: CAWSLAGGTEAFF
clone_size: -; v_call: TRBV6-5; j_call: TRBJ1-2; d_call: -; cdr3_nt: TGTGCCAGCGGGGCCAGGGGAGGCTACACCTTC; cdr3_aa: CASGARGGYTF
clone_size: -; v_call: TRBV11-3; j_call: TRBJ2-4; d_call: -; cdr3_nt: TGTGCCAGCAGCTTAGAACCAGGGAAAGCCAAAAACATTCAGTACTTC; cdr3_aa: CASSLEPGKAKNIQYF
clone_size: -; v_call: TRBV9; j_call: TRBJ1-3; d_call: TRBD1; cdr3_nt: TGTGCCAGCAGCTTCAGGGGGGACTCTGGAAACACCATATATTTT; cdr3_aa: CASSFRGDSGNTIYF
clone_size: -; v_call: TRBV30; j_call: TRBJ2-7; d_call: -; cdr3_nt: TGTGCCTGGAGTTACAGGGTAGGCGAGCAGTACTTC; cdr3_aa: CAWSYRVGEQYF
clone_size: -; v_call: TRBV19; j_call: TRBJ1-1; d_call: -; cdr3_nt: TGTGCCAGTAGACTCGGGTTGAACACTGAAGCTTTCTTT; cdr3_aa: CASRLGLNTEAFF
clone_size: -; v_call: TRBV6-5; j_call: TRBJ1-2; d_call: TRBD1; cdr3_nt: TGTGCCAGCAGTTCTGGACAGGTCGGCTATGGCTACACCTTC; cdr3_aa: CASSSGQVGYGYTF
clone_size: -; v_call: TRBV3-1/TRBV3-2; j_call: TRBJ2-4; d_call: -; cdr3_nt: TGTGCCAGCAGCCTCCTCCCGAACATTCAGTACTTC; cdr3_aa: CASSLLPNIQYF
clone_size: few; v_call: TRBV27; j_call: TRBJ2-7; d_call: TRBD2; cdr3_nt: TGTGCCAGCAGTTTATCCGGGGGGGATGGCTCTCACGAGCAGTACTTC; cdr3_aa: CASSLSGGDGSHEQYF
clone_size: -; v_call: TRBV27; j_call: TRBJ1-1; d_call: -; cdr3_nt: TGTGCCAGCAGTTTTTCCAAGAACACTGAAGCTTTCTTT; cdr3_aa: CASSFSKNTEAFF
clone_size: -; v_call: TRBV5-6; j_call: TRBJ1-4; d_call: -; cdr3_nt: TGTGCCAGCAGCTTGTTCGGGAATGAAAAACTGTTTTTT; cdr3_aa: CASSLFGNEKLFF
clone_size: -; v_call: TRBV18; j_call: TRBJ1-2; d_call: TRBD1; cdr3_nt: TGTGCCAGCACCCGACAGGGGGGTCGATATGGCTACACCTTC; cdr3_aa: CASTRQGGRYGYTF
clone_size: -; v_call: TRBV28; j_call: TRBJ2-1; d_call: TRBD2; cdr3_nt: TGTGCCAGCAGTTTATCCTGGACTAGCGGAGAGCAGTTCTTC; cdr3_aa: CASSLSWTSGEQFF
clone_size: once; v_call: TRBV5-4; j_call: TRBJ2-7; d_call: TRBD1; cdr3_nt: TGTGCCAGCAGCCTGGGCGGGACAGGGTTCTACGAGCAGTACTTC; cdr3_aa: CASSLGGTGFYEQYF
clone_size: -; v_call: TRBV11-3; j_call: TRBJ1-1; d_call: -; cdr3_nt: TGTGCCAGCAGCTCACGGGGGGGCACTGAAGCTTTCTTT; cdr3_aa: CASSSRGGTEAFF
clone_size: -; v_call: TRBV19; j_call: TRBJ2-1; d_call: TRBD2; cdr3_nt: TGTGCCAGTGGGACTAGCGGGAGATTAGTCAATGAGCAGTTCTTC; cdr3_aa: CASGTSGRLVNEQFF
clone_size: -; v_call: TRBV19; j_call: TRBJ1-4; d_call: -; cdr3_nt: TGTGCCAGTAGTGCCAGGGGCTTCAAGGGTGAAAAACTGTTTTTT; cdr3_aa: CASSARGFKGEKLFF
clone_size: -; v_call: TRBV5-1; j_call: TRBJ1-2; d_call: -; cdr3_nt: TGCGCCAGCAGCTTGGGAAGCGGATTGAACTATGGCTACACCTTC; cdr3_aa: CASSLGSGLNYGYTF
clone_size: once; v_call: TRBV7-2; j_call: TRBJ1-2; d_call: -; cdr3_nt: TGTGCCAGCAGCCCTAGACTAGAGGGTAGCTATGGCTACACCTTC; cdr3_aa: CASSPRLEGSYGYTF
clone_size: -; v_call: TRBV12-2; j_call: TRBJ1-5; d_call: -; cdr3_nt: TGTGCAAGTCGCTTAGTAGACAGGAGATATAGCAATCAGCCCCAGCATTTT; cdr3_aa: CASRLVDRRYSNQPQHF